This is a list of T cell receptor beta chains from one sample in a study of tumor-infiltrating lymphocytes in primary liver carcinoma. TCRdb ran MiXCR on the multiplex PCR reads and lists one entry per CDR3 protein. The data show approximately 30,000 distinct CDR3 sequences, 70% to 80% seen once. Input material: liver tumor tissue from sampling region 5. These receptors all come from a middle-aged man with primary liver carcinoma and hepatitis B virus infection. Each CDR3 is given with its conserved first and last residue. The order of the fields is J gene, D gene, clone size, V gene, CDR3 DNA, CDR3 protein. The D gene is left open where the match is weak. Clone sizes are given selectively: once, few, many, or a class where the clone is expanded.

>TRBJ2-7|TRBD1|.|TRBV29-1
TGCAGCGTTGAAGAGCGAAAGACAGGGATATACGAGCTGTGCTTC
CSVEERKTGIYELCF
>TRBJ1-1|.|.|TRBV5-6
TGTGCAAGTAGCCAGAATCACCCATACGGACGGGAGGGAGGTTTCTTT
CASSQNHPYGREGGFF
>TRBJ2-1|TRBD2|.|TRBV4-3
TGCGCCAACAGCCAAGGGGGTGCTAGCGGGAGAATTGAGCAATTCTTC
CANSQGGASGRIEQFF
>TRBJ1-3|.|.|TRBV29-1
TGCAGCGTTGAAAGAGTGGGGAATGGAAACACCATATATTTT
CSVERVGNGNTIYF
>TRBJ2-5|.|.|TRBV29-1
TGCGGCTATTGGGCGAACAGGGTCATAGAGACCCAATACTTC
CGYWANRVIETQYF
>TRBJ2-7|.|.|TRBV9
TGTGCCAGCAGCGTGGTGACATGGATATACGAACAGTACTTC
CASSVVTWIYEQYF
>TRBJ2-7|.|.|TRBV12-3/TRBV12-4
TGTGCAAGCAGCCCAGACAGGATCCTAACCTACGAGCAGTACTTC
CASSPDRILTYEQYF
>TRBJ2-4|.|.|TRBV4-1
TGCACTAGCAGCCGAAGTGTTGATGGGGCCAAAAACATTCAGTACTTC
CTSSRSVDGAKNIQYF
>TRBJ2-1|TRBD1|.|TRBV6-1
TGTGCCGGTAATGCGCGGTGGGGACAGAGCGGTGAGCAGTTCTTC
CAGNARWGQSGEQFF
>TRBJ2-1|.|.|TRBV29-1
TGCAGCGTGGGGGCTGAGCAGTTCTTC
CSVGAEQFF
>TRBJ2-3|TRBD2|many|TRBV18
TGTGCCAGCTCACCAGGAAGCGGGAGCAGAGATACGCAGTATTTT
CASSPGSGSRDTQYF
>TRBJ2-1|TRBD2|.|TRBV6-5
TGTGCCAACAGTTACAGTGGCGGGAGAACCTACAATGAGCAGTTCTTC
CANSYSGGRTYNEQFF
>TRBJ1-2|.|.|TRBV5-1
TGCGCCAGCACCTTGGCCGGACAGTTGGGCTACACCTTC
CASTLAGQLGYTF
>TRBJ2-2|TRBD1|.|TRBV30
TGTGACTGGAGACAGGGGGGGACAACCGGGGAGCAGTTTTTT
CDWRQGGTTGEQFF
>TRBJ2-7|.|.|TRBV6-5
TGTGCCAGCAGCTACTGGGCAGGGGATGAGCAGTACTTC
CASSYWAGDEQYF
>TRBJ2-3|.|.|TRBV10-3
TGTGCCATCAGCACCGGGGCAGCCAGCACAGATACGCAGTATTTT
CAISTGAASTDTQYF
>TRBJ1-5|TRBD1|.|TRBV6-2/TRBV6-3
TGTGCTAGCAGTTACTGGAGGGACAGACGAAATCAGCCCCAGCGTTTT
CASSYWRDRRNQPQRF
>TRBJ1-2|.|.|TRBV7-9
TGTGCAAGCAACCCCGAGGGCAGGCTGCCCCAGTATGGCTACACCTTC
CASNPEGRLPQYGYTF
>TRBJ1-1|TRBD1|many|TRBV30
TGTGCCTGGAACTCCCAAGGGGGCCCTGAAGCTTTCTTT
CAWNSQGGPEAFF
>TRBJ2-7|.|.|TRBV6-5
TGTACCAGCAGTCCGGAGGTAAGGGTGAGCTCATACGAGCAGTACTTC
CTSSPEVRVSSYEQYF
>TRBJ2-7|TRBD2|medium-sized|TRBV6-5
TGTGCCAGCAGTTACTCGACTAGCGGGAGCTTGGTTTACGAGCAGTACTTC
CASSYSTSGSLVYEQYF
>TRBJ2-7|.|.|TRBV11-2
TGTGCCAACAGCGCCAGCACAGATACGCAGTACTTC
CANSASTDTQYF
>TRBJ2-2|.|.|TRBV12-3/TRBV12-4
TGTGCCAGCAGTCGGCCGGGACCCACCCCACCAGCGAAGAAAACCGGGGACCTGTTTTTT
CASSRPGPTPPAKKTGDLFF
>TRBJ2-7|.|many|TRBV6-2/TRBV6-3
TGTGCCAGCAGACAGGGTCCATACGAGCAGTACTTC
CASRQGPYEQYF
>TRBJ1-1|.|.|TRBV20-1
TGCAATGTAAGTCCACAATTTGGCACTGAAGCTTTCTTT
CNVSPQFGTEAFF
>TRBJ2-4|.|.|TRBV4-2
TGTGCCAGCAGGCAAGATCTAACAGGAGGAAAGGCCATTCAGTACTTC
CASRQDLTGGKAIQYF
>TRBJ2-1|TRBD2|.|TRBV10-3
TGTGTCATCAGTGAGCGGGACGACGGGGAGCACTTCTTC
CVISERDDGEHFF
>TRBJ1-6|.|many|TRBV28
TGTGCCAGCAGTTTACTCGGGGGTGGGAATTCACCCCTCCACTTT
CASSLLGGGNSPLHF
>TRBJ1-2|.|.|TRBV6-1
TGTGCCAGCAATGAAGCGATCTTAGGCTACACCTTC
CASNEAILGYTF
>TRBJ2-7|.|.|TRBV21-1
TGTGCCAGCAGCTCCCTGGAGGCCACCTACGAGCAGTACTTC
CASSSLEATYEQYF
>TRBJ2-1|TRBD2|few|TRBV4-3
TGCGCCAGCAGCCATGAAGCGGGAGCGCGTTACCATGAGCAGTTCTTC
CASSHEAGARYHEQFF
>TRBJ1-5|.|.|TRBV28
TGTGCCGGTCGAAACTACAGCCAGTTCCAGCATTTT
CAGRNYSQFQHF
>TRBJ2-3|.|.|TRBV6-6
TGTGCCAGCAGTCAAGACGGGATTAGGGATCTCTGTGCGCAGTATTTT
CASSQDGIRDLCAQYF
>TRBJ2-3|.|.|TRBV12-5
TGTGCTAGTGGCCCTGCGGGCAGCACATATACGCTGTATTTT
CASGPAGSTYTLYF
>TRBJ1-1|.|medium-sized|TRBV4-1
TGCGCCAGCAGCCAAGACCGCGGGGGATTAGAAGCTTTCTTT
CASSQDRGGLEAFF
>TRBJ2-6|.|.|TRBV4-1
TGCGCCAGCACCCAAGTTGGTCCAGCAGATGTCTCTGGGGCCAACGTCCTGACTTTC
CASTQVGPADVSGANVLTF
>TRBJ2-3|.|.|TRBV10-3
TGTGCCATCAGTGAGACCCCACTACCGGGGGCTGCAGAAACGCAGTATTTT
CAISETPLPGAAETQYF
>TRBJ1-4|.|.|TRBV20-1
TGCAGTGCTCTCAGGGGAGTAACTAATGAAAAACTGTTTTTT
CSALRGVTNEKLFF
>TRBJ2-3|TRBD2|.|TRBV12-3/TRBV12-4
TGTACCAGCAGTCCTGGACTAGCGGGAGCAGCAGATACGCAGTACTTT
CTSSPGLAGAADTQYF
>TRBJ2-1|TRBD2|many|TRBV7-9
TGTGCCAGCAGCCCCGGAGCGGGACCTGACTACAATGAGCAGTTCTTC
CASSPGAGPDYNEQFF
>TRBJ2-2|.|.|TRBV11-2
TGTGCCAGCAGCTCAACCCCGTCAAACACCGGGGAGCTGTTTTTT
CASSSTPSNTGELFF
>TRBJ2-1|.|once|TRBV6-1
TGTGCTAGCAGTGACGATCCGTATGAGCAGTTCTTC
CASSDDPYEQFF
>TRBJ2-1|.|.|TRBV11-2
TGTACCAGCAGCTGGGACCATAGGATGGGCTACAATGAGCCATTCTTC
CTSSWDHRMGYNEPFF
>TRBJ2-1|TRBD2|once|TRBV20-1
TGCAGTGCTAGAGGTCTAGCGGGAGGCTACGATGAGCAGTTCTTC
CSARGLAGGYDEQFF
>TRBJ2-1|TRBD2|medium-sized|TRBV29-1
TGCAGCGTTGTGTGGCTAGCGGGCTACAATGAGCAGTTCTTC
CSVVWLAGYNEQFF
>TRBJ2-5|.|.|TRBV11-2
TGTGCCAGGAATTTAAGCAGCGGACAAGAGACCCAGTACTTC
CARNLSSGQETQYF
>TRBJ2-1|.|.|TRBV12-3/TRBV12-4
TGTACCAGCAGTTTCGGGCAGGGGACAACCAGAGAGCAGTTCTTC
CTSSFGQGTTREQFF
>TRBJ1-1|.|.|TRBV10-2
TGCGCTACTACTACGCAGTTGAACACTGAAGCTTTCTTT
CATTTQLNTEAFF
>TRBJ2-7|.|.|TRBV11-2
TGTGCCAGCAGCGTAGATCTTGGTGTATGCGAGCAGTACTTC
CASSVDLGVCEQYF
>TRBJ2-2|.|.|TRBV7-8
TGTGCCAACAGCTTAGTTTCACGGGACGGGAAGCTGTTTTTT
CANSLVSRDGKLFF
>TRBJ2-7|.|.|TRBV12-3/TRBV12-4
TGTGTCAGTACTTCTAGCGTAGACTCCTACGAGCAGTACTTC
CVSTSSVDSYEQYF
>TRBJ2-1|TRBD1|.|TRBV9
TGTGCCAGCAGCGTAGAGGGGACAGGGGCCGGCAATGAGCAGTTCTTC
CASSVEGTGAGNEQFF
>TRBJ2-7|.|.|TRBV11-2
TGTGCCAACAGCCGACCTAATGCACAGGGCGGTAAGCAGTACTTT
CANSRPNAQGGKQYF
>TRBJ2-1|.|.|TRBV4-1
TGCACCAGCAGCCAAGAATGGGGACCCTACAGTGAGCAGTTCTTC
CTSSQEWGPYSEQFF
>TRBJ2-5|TRBD1|medium-sized|TRBV29-1
TGCAGCGTTCCAGGACAGGGGCAAGAGACCCAGTACTTC
CSVPGQGQETQYF
>TRBJ2-3|.|.|TRBV4-3
TGCGCCAGCAGCCATGAGATCAATACGCAGTATTTT
CASSHEINTQYF